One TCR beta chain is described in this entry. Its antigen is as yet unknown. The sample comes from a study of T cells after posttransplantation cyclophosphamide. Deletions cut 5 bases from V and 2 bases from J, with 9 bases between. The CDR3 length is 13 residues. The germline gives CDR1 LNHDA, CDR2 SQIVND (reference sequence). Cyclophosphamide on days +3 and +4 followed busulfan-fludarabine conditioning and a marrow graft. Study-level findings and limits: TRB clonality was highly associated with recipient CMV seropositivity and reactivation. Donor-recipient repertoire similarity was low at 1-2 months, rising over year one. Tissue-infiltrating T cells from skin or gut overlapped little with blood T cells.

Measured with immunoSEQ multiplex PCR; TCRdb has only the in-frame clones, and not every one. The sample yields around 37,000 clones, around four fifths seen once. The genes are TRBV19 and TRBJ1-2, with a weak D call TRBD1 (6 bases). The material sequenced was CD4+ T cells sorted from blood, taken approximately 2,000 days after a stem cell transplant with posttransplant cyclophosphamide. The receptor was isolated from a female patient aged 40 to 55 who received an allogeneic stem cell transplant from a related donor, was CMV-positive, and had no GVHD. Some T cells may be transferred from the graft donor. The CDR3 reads CASSPGHNYGYTF. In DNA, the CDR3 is TGTGCCAGTAGTCCGGGACACAACTATGGCTACACCTTC.